This entry concerns a single TCR beta chain. Its target is not known. The CDR3 end is not reached by the read, which stops 3 residues before it; the germline J gene fills it in. This specimen comes from a study of T cells in women clearing cervical HPV infection. Study-wide findings and caveats: CIN3+ cases had significantly higher TCR richness than controls; evenness did not differ.

immunoSEQ multiplex PCR used an average of 1200 ng genomic DNA. Some clones are missing from TCRdb's copy, which holds only in-frame ones; the method was immunoSEQ multiplex PCR. The listing records about 30,000 clones. With V trimmed by 4 bases and J by 2 bases, 4 bases remained unmatched. The CDR3 is made up of 14 amino acids. Germline loops: CDR1 LNHDA, CDR2 SQIVND (reference sequence). All donors had a single incident cervical HPV16 infection, not prevalent. This sequence joins TRBV19 and TRBJ2-5; 7 bases are a match to TRBD1. The TCR was taken from a woman between 18 and 69 years old with a cervical HPV16 infection that either progressed to CIN3+ or cleared (not recorded which). The source material was blood buffy coat. The covered CDR3 bases are TGTGCCAGTAGTACCCGGGACAGACAAGAGACC. It encodes CASSTRDRQET. The whole CDR3 is CASSTRDRQETQYF.